The 18 T cell receptor beta chains below come from one sample, sequenced in a study of T-cell memory formation after mild COVID-19. MiXCR was run by TCRdb on the 5' RACE reads, yielding one entry per CDR3 protein. The profile shows about 360,000 distinct CDR3 sequences, approximately 15% of them singletons. The specimen was PBMCs or a T cell subset sorted from them (not recorded which). These receptors came from a man between 18 and 29 years old who had mild COVID-19 (a few samples of this study predate the infection). Cell type and time point are not known.

In DNA form, the CDR3 reads TGCAGTGCTAGAGTGGGCGCTATCTCTGGGGCCAACGTCCTGACTTTC. Its translation is CSARVGAISGANVLTF. The V call is TRBV20-1, the J call TRBJ2-6; no reliable D call. The CDR3 is 16 amino acids. The V end was cut by 1 base, the J end by 0 bases, with 10 bases between. The germline V gene encodes CDR1 DFQATT and CDR2 SNEGSKA (reference sequence).

Many counts were recorded for this clonotype. V is TRBV4-2 and J is TRBJ1-1; weak D call: TRBD1 (5 bases). V lost 1 base to trimming and J lost 9 bases, with 9 bases between them. CDR3 length equals 12 residues. The V gene's germline CDR1 is LGHNA and CDR2 YNFKEQ. The CDR3 spells CASSQVQGKAFF. CDR3 nucleotide sequence: TGTGCCAGCAGCCAAGTGCAGGGAAAAGCTTTCTTT.

This clonotype was seen ten or more times. The CDR3 here is CASSKDRSEQYF. The CDR3, as DNA: TGTGCCAGCAGTAAGGACAGGTCCGAGCAGTACTTC. V is TRBV12-3 or TRBV12-4 and J is TRBJ2-7; 7 nucleotides agree with TRBD1. The CDR3 has 12 residues. Trimming removed 5 bases from V and 6 bases from J; junction bases left unmatched: 4.

The sample holds many counts of this clonotype. V usage is TRBV7-9 and J usage is TRBJ2-3; 10 positions agree with TRBD2. Germline V CDR1 and CDR2: SEHNR, FQNEAQ (reference sequence). V shed 6 bases, J shed 4 bases, and the junction held 7 bases outside the gene matches. This CDR3 region has 15 residues. For the CDR3, the DNA is TGTGCCAGCAGACCGAAGCGGGGGGGCCCAGATACGCAGTATTTT. Translated, it gives CASRPKRGGPDTQYF.

The chain carries TRBV6-2 or TRBV6-3 and TRBJ2-3, with 7 positions matching TRBD2. Per the germline V gene, CDR1 is MNHEY and CDR2 is SVGEGT. This CDR3 is 16 amino acids long. The ends lost 1 base at V and 2 bases at J; junction bases unmatched: 6. The CDR3 spells CASSYLAGDYTDTQYF. The CDR3 coding sequence is TGTGCCAGCAGTTACTTGGCGGGGGACTACACAGATACGCAGTATTTT.

This clonotype was observed a handful of times. The chain employs TRBV7-2 and TRBJ2-3; unclear D gene. The CDR3 length is 14 residues. V was trimmed by 7 bases and J by 1 base, leaving 12 bases between them. Per the germline V gene, CDR1 is SGHTA and CDR2 is FQGNSA. CDR3 amino acids: CASKADRGTDTQYF. CDR3 coding DNA: TGTGCCAGCAAGGCGGACCGGGGCACAGATACGCAGTATTTT.

This clonotype was counted at least ten times. This sequence joins TRBV29-1 and TRBJ2-3, with D tentatively TRBD1 (6 bases). This CDR3 is 14 amino acids long. Germline V gives CDR1 SQVTM, CDR2 ANQGSEA. Deletions cut 3 bases from V and 2 bases from J, with 12 bases between. DNA for the CDR3: TGCAGCGTTGAGTGGGGGCGATACACAGATACGCAGTATTTT. Residues: CSVEWGRYTDTQYF.

This clonotype was observed a handful of times. CDR3 bases: TGTGCCAGCAGCTTAGAGGGGCGCATAAGCTACGAGCAGTACTTC. Translating it yields CASSLEGRISYEQYF. V and J are TRBV7-8 and TRBJ2-7; maybe TRBD1 (5 bases). The V end lost 1 base, the J end lost 3 bases, and 13 bases lay between the germline ends. CDR3 size: 15 residues. Germline V gene lookup returns CDR1 SGHVS and CDR2 FQNEAQ.

This clonotype was counted a few times. V gene TRBV7-2 combines with J gene TRBJ2-2; 10 bases map to TRBD1. The length of the CDR3 is 15 residues. Per the germline V gene, CDR1 is SGHTA and CDR2 is FQGNSA. Germline trimming cut 7 bases from V and 4 bases from J; bases unmatched to any gene: 6. The CDR3, as DNA: TGTGCCAGCATTCCGAGGGACAGGGGCACCGGGGAGCTGTTTTTT. It specifies CASIPRDRGTGELFF. Complete variable domain (other parts from reference TRBV7-2 and TRBJ2-2): GAGVSQSPSNKVTEKGKDVELRCDPISGHTALYWYRQSLGQGLEFLIYFQGNSAPDKSGLPSDRFSAERTGGSVSTLTIQRTQQEDSAVYLCASIPRDRGTGELFFGEGSRLTVL.

A few counts support this clonotype. The V call is TRBV19, the J call TRBJ2-7; TRBD2 agrees at 7 bases. The germline V gene encodes CDR1 LNHDA and CDR2 SQIVND (reference sequence). The V gene end was trimmed by 6 bases and the J gene end by 1 base; junction bases not matched to a gene: 6. This CDR3 contains 14 residues. CDR3 amino acids: CASSAGRGSYEQYF. The CDR3 coding sequence is TGTGCCAGTAGCGCTGGGCGGGGGTCCTACGAGCAGTACTTC.

The chain recombines TRBV12-3 or TRBV12-4 with TRBJ1-6, with 7 bases aligning to TRBD1. CDR3 size: 13 residues. V lost 0 bases to trimming and J lost 14 bases; unmatched junction nucleotides: 4. CDR3 bases: TGTGCCAGCAGTTTAGCCCAGGGGACAGCCCTCCACTTT. Translating gives CASSLAQGTALHF.

The rearrangement joins TRBV4-1 to TRBJ2-3; no reliable D call. Looked up from germline, CDR1 is MGHRA and CDR2 is YSYEKL. V was clipped by 1 base and J by 5 bases, with 7 bases between them. This CDR3 comprises 13 residues. The CDR3 bases are TGCGCCAGCAGCCAAGCTACATTAGATACGCAGTATTTT. Protein sequence: CASSQATLDTQYF.

This clonotype has more than one count but fewer than ten. The genes are TRBV5-1 and TRBJ1-3; no clear D gene. Per germline, CDR1 SGHRS and CDR2 YFSETQ. Trimming shortened V by 2 bases and J by 7 bases, and 16 bases separated the two germline ends. The CDR3 consists of 15 residues. The CDR3 coding sequence is TGCGCCAGCAGCTTTACGGGGATCCCGGGGAACACCATATATTTT. Its protein is CASSFTGIPGNTIYF.

This clonotype occurred a few times. V is TRBV10-3 and J is TRBJ2-7; D is undetermined. This CDR3 is built from 16 residues. CDR1 is ENHRY, CDR2 SYGVKD, per germline. The ends were cut back, 3 bases at V and 4 bases at J, with 19 bases in the middle. The CDR3: CAISEGSPSGLYEQYV. The CDR3 bases are TGTGCCATCAGTGAAGGCAGCCCTTCTGGGTTGTACGAGCAGTACGTC.

CDR3 bases: TGTGCCATCAGTGGTGAAAGCAATGAGCAGTTCTTC. Amino acid sequence: CAISGESNEQFF. This chain links TRBV10-3 with TRBJ2-1; no clear D. In germline, CDR1 is ENHRY, CDR2 SYGVKD. The CDR3 contains 12 residues. V was trimmed by 4 bases and J by 6 bases, leaving 7 bases between them.

This clonotype showed up just a few times. The chain recombines TRBV7-2 with TRBJ2-3, with 12 bases aligning to TRBD2. The CDR3 totals 15 residues. Unmatched junction bases numbered 6, after V lost 5 bases and J lost 6 bases. In germline, CDR1 is SGHTA, CDR2 FQGNSA. CDR3 sequence reads: CASSPSGGAIDTQYF. In nucleotides, the CDR3 is TGTGCCAGCAGCCCTAGCGGGGGGGCCATCGATACGCAGTATTTT.

This clonotype was counted ten times or more. This rearrangement joins TRBV5-1 to TRBJ2-4; unclear D gene. This CDR3 comprises 14 residues. With 5 bases removed from V and 1 base from J, the gap between germline ends came to 10 bases. Germline-derived CDR1 and CDR2 are SGHRS and YFSETQ. The CDR3 nucleotides read TGCGCCAGCAGTCCCTCGCCGGCCAAAAACATTCAGTACTTC. Protein sequence: CASSPSPAKNIQYF. The variable domain in full, with the rest retrieved from reference TRBV5-1 and TRBJ2-4, is KAGVTQTPRYLIKTRGQQVTLSCSPISGHRSVSWYQQTPGQGLQFLFEYFSETQRNKGNFPGRFSGRQFSNSRSEMNVSTLELGDSALYLCASSPSPAKNIQYFGAGTRLSVL.

This clonotype was detected many times. The chain carries TRBV7-9 and TRBJ2-2; 8 bases map to TRBD1. From germline, CDR1 is SEHNR and CDR2 FQNEAQ (reference sequence). The V and J ends lost 5 bases and 4 bases, in that order; junction bases with no gene match: 3. The length of the CDR3 is 14 residues. The CDR3 here is CASSEQGGTGELFF. In nucleotides, the CDR3 is TGTGCCAGCAGCGAACAGGGGGGCACCGGGGAGCTGTTTTTT.